The 23 T cell receptor beta chains reported below all come from one sample, sequenced in a study of blood T cell repertoires in COVID-19. Measured with immunoSEQ multiplex PCR; TCRdb has only the in-frame clones, and not every one. The sample consists of 100,000 or so clones, almost 95% of them appearing once. Sequenced input: peripheral blood. The receptors were sampled from a man aged 45 to 65 with active COVID-19.

V and J are TRBV29-1 and TRBJ2-2; 13 nucleotides agree with TRBD2. The CDR3 has 15 amino acids. Germline trimming cut 2 bases from V and 5 bases from J; bases unmatched to any gene: 2. CDR1 SQVTM and CDR2 ANQGSEA come from the germline V gene. In nucleotides, the CDR3 is TGCAGCGTTGAACTGACTAGCGGGAGGACCGGGGAGCTGTTTTTT. Its translation is CSVELTSGRTGELFF.

CDR3 sequence (DNA): TGCGCCAGCAGCCGGGAACCCTCAGATACGCAGTATTTT. It specifies CASSREPSDTQYF. The rearrangement links TRBV5-1 to TRBJ2-3; TRBD2 is a possible D gene (5 bases). V was trimmed by 4 bases and J by 4 bases, leaving 10 bases between them. The CDR3 loop spans 13 amino acids. Per germline, CDR1 SGHRS and CDR2 YFSETQ.

This chain links TRBV3-1 (or the pseudogene TRBV3-2) with TRBJ2-7, with a tentative D call TRBD2 (6 bases). V lost 1 base and J lost 0, with 7 bases in between. The CDR3 totals 14 residues. Germline values: CDR1 LGHDT, CDR2 YNNKEL (reference sequence). CDR3 sequence reads: CASSQGRGSYEQYF. The CDR3, as DNA: TGTGCCAGCAGCCAAGGGAGGGGCTCCTACGAGCAGTACTTC.

The chain recombines TRBV2 with TRBJ1-1, with 12 bases lining up with TRBD1. Germline CDR1 reads SNHLY; CDR2 reads FYNNEI. This CDR3 comprises 15 residues. V was pared by 6 bases and J by 4 bases, with 6 bases of the junction left unmatched. The CDR3 loop is CASRGTGGWGTEAFF. The CDR3 bases are TGTGCCAGCAGGGGGACAGGGGGCTGGGGCACTGAAGCTTTCTTT.

As regards this clone: At one end, the junction sequence differs from germline, possibly due to a read error. J is TRBJ2-5 and V is TRBV7-7, with TRBD2 identical over 9 bases. Germline assignment: CDR1 SSHAT and CDR2 FNYEAQ (reference sequence). There are 17 residues in the CDR3. CDR3 nucleotide sequence: TGTGCTAGCAGCTTTCCCCCTGTAGCGGGAGCGGGTGAGACCCAGTACTTC. It specifies CASSFPPVAGAGETQYF. Supplemented by reference TRBV7-7 and TRBJ2-5, the full variable domain reads GAGVSQSPRYKVTKRGQDVTLRCDPISSHATLYWYQQALGQGPEFLTYFNYEAQPDKSGLPSDRFSAERPEGSISTLTIQRTEQRDSAMYRCASSFPPVAGAGETQYFGPGTRLLVL.

In this sample, this clone turned up once. The rearrangement joins TRBV11-3 to TRBJ2-1, with TRBD2 identical over 14 bases. Trimming took 5 bases from V and 7 from J; bases not matched to a gene: 4. This CDR3 region has 15 residues. Germline V CDR1 and CDR2: SGHNT, YENEEA. Here the CDR3 reads CASSPGTSGGNEQFF. The CDR3 bases are TGTGCCAGCAGCCCCGGGACTAGCGGGGGTAATGAGCAGTTCTTC.

This chain joins TRBV24-1 and TRBJ2-2; possible D gene TRBD2, 7 bases. CDR3 length: 16 amino acids. Germline V gene lookup returns CDR1 KGHDR and CDR2 SFDVKD. Trimming cost V 7 bases and J 1 base, with 15 bases left between them. The CDR3 protein is CATSRGAVLNTGELFF. The CDR3 DNA sequence: TGTGCCACCAGCCGGGGGGCCGTACTGAACACCGGGGAGCTGTTTTTT.

The chain has TRBV28 and TRBJ2-5; D possibly corresponds to TRBD2 (6 bases). This CDR3 spans 13 amino acids. Germline V lookup: CDR1 MDHEN, CDR2 SYDVKM. V dropped 4 bases and J dropped 3 bases, with 9 bases sitting between them. The chain's CDR3 is CASSWSGEETQYF. CDR3 coding DNA: TGTGCCAGCAGTTGGTCGGGAGAAGAGACCCAGTACTTC.

This chain connects TRBV2 to TRBJ2-5, with D possibly being TRBD1 (6 bases). The CDR3 runs 15 residues. CDR1 and CDR2 from the germline V gene are SNHLY and FYNNEI. Trimming pared 5 bases from V and 0 bases from J, leaving 13 bases between. This CDR3 is CASSLTGTYQETQYF. CDR3 nucleotide sequence: TGTGCCAGCAGTTTAACAGGGACGTACCAAGAGACCCAGTACTTC.

This chain connects TRBV12-3 or TRBV12-4 to TRBJ1-4; D not certain. Trimming shortened V by 3 bases and J by 8 bases, and 7 bases separated the two germline ends. The CDR3 totals 12 residues. CDR3 nucleotide sequence: TGTGCCAGCAGTTTCTTTTTGGAAAAACTGTTTTTT. Its translation: CASSFFLEKLFF.

This sequence joins TRBV12-3 or TRBV12-4 and TRBJ1-1, with D unclear. The CDR3 is 11 amino acids. V was pared by 2 bases and J by 8 bases, with 6 bases between. CDR3 sequence: CASSLSGEAFF. In DNA form, the CDR3 reads TGTGCCAGCAGTTTAAGCGGGGAAGCTTTCTTT.

The chain carries TRBV7-2 and TRBJ1-1, with a weak D call TRBD1 (5 bases). The V gene lost 1 base and the J gene lost 5 bases, with 20 bases spanning the gap. Per germline, CDR1 SGHTA and CDR2 FQGNSA. There are 17 residues in the CDR3. DNA of the CDR3: TGTGCCAGCAGCTTAGGAGGGAGAGGGCGCGGGGGAACTGAAGCTTTCTTT. It specifies CASSLGGRGRGGTEAFF.

The chain couples TRBV30 to TRBJ1-4, with TRBD1 as a possible D gene (5 bases). Germline loops: CDR1 GTSNPN, CDR2 SVGIG (reference sequence). This CDR3 is built from 11 residues. Trimming stripped 4 bases from V and 7 bases from J, with 7 bases between. The CDR3 sequence: CAWTDSEKLFF. The CDR3 DNA reads TGTGCCTGGACCGACAGTGAAAAACTGTTTTTT.

The V gene is TRBV28, the J gene TRBJ2-7; tentative D call: TRBD2 (5 bases). This CDR3 is built from 14 residues. The V and J ends lost 7 bases and 2 bases respectively, with 15 bases between them. Per the germline V gene, CDR1 is MDHEN and CDR2 is SYDVKM. The CDR3 region is CASTPGFGAYEQYF. Here the CDR3 DNA reads TGTGCCAGCACCCCGGGGTTTGGTGCCTACGAGCAGTACTTC.

The chain combines TRBV2 with TRBJ1-4, with 7 bases identical to TRBD1. After removal of 7 bases from V and 3 bases from J, the junction contained 8 bases not matched to a gene. Germline-derived CDR1 and CDR2 are SNHLY and FYNNEI. The CDR3 extends over 15 amino acids. The CDR3 reads CASKGLTGANEKLFF. The DNA of the CDR3 is TGTGCCAGCAAAGGGCTTACAGGGGCTAATGAAAAACTGTTTTTT.

The gene calls are TRBV7-2 and TRBJ2-7; 9 bases are shared with TRBD2. Germline assignment: CDR1 SGHTA and CDR2 FQGNSA. The CDR3 is 16 residues long. V gave up 5 bases and J gave up 4 bases; unmatched junction bases: 12. CDR3 nucleotide sequence: TGTGCCAGCAGCCCCCCCACGGGACTAGCTGCGTACGAGCAGTACTTC. Translating it yields CASSPPTGLAAYEQYF.

The chain recombines TRBV5-4 with TRBJ2-3; D may be TRBD2 (6 bases). CDR3 length: 14 amino acids. Trimming shortened V by 6 bases and J by 3 bases, and 14 bases separated the two germline ends. Germline V lookup: CDR1 SGHNT, CDR2 YYREEE (reference sequence). The CDR3 is CASNQGLWTDTQYF. CDR3 nucleotides: TGTGCCAGCAACCAGGGACTGTGGACAGATACGCAGTATTTT.

This clone appeared once. The chain recombines TRBV3-1 (or the pseudogene TRBV3-2) with TRBJ2-2, with 8 bases that match TRBD2. Unmatched junction bases numbered 4, after V lost 1 base and J lost 0 bases. CDR3 length: 17 residues. The germline V gene has CDR1 LGHDT and CDR2 YNNKEL (reference sequence). The CDR3 here is CASSQVGRVANTGELFF. CDR3 coding DNA: TGTGCCAGCAGCCAAGTCGGGAGGGTTGCGAACACCGGGGAGCTGTTTTTT.

The chain recombines TRBV7-9 with TRBJ2-3; 13 nucleotides line up with TRBD2. With V trimmed by 5 bases and J by 0 bases, 2 bases remained unmatched. This CDR3 spans 16 amino acids. Germline V gives CDR1 SEHNR, CDR2 FQNEAQ (reference sequence). CDR3 loop: CASSKGLAGSTDTQYF. In DNA form, the CDR3 reads TGTGCCAGCAGCAAGGGACTAGCGGGAAGCACAGATACGCAGTATTTT.

The genes are TRBV9 and TRBJ2-5; the D gene is possibly TRBD1 (6 bases). Trimming shortened V by 4 bases and J by 0 bases, and 16 bases separated the two germline ends. The CDR3 has 16 amino acids. Germline assignment: CDR1 SGDLS and CDR2 YYNGEE. The CDR3 DNA reads as TGTGCCAGCAGCCCCCCTTGGGGGCTGTACCAAGAGACCCAGTACTTC. It specifies CASSPPWGLYQETQYF.

This chain connects TRBV18 to TRBJ1-1; 9 bases fit TRBD1. The CDR3 length is 13 residues. CDR1 is KGHSH and CDR2 is LQKENI in the germline V gene. The J segment lost 6 bases and the V segment lost 7 bases, leaving 6 bases of the junction unmatched. The CDR3 loop reads CASLQQGAAEAFF. CDR3 DNA sequence: TGTGCCAGCTTACAACAGGGGGCGGCTGAAGCTTTCTTT. Drawing the rest from reference TRBV18 and TRBJ1-1, the complete variable domain is NAGVMQNPRHLVRRRGQEARLRCSPMKGHSHVYWYRQLPEEGLKFMVYLQKENIIDESGMPKERFSAEFPKEGPSILRIQQVVRGDSAAYFCASLQQGAAEAFFGQGTRLTVV.

This chain joins TRBV5-1 and TRBJ1-2, with 8 bases identical to TRBD1. Trimming cost V 4 bases and J 6 bases; bases outside gene matches: 2. CDR3 length: 12 residues. The germline gives CDR1 SGHRS, CDR2 YFSETQ. CDR3 nucleotide sequence: TGCGCCAGCAGCGTGGACAGGGATGGCTACACCTTC. Translated, it gives CASSVDRDGYTF.

This clone is a singleton in its sample. This chain uses TRBV19 with TRBJ2-2; tentatively, D is TRBD1 (6 bases). V lost 4 bases to trimming and J lost 7 bases, with 13 bases between them. Germline CDR1 is LNHDA and CDR2 is SQIVND (reference sequence). This CDR3 has 14 amino acids. This CDR3 is CASSRDTRIGELFF. Here the CDR3 DNA reads TGTGCCAGTAGTAGGGACACTCGGATCGGGGAGCTGTTTTTT.